This TCR beta chain was sequenced in a study of blood T cell repertoires in COVID-19 (TCRdb year 2020). About the investigation overall: Samples from collaborators originated in the United States, Italy and Spain and spanned both the acute and convalescent phases of COVID-19. The material from the prospective study consisted of cDNA or gDNA derived from T cells, B-cell-depleted T cells, or PBMCs. The dataset comprised deeply sampled blood TCRbeta repertoires from subjects exposed to, actively infected with, or recovered from COVID-19. The repertoires were released in a freely available public database meant as a resource for research on the immune response to SARS-CoV-2. Samples came from the ongoing ImmuneRACE study (first 160 participants) plus 1,254 subjects from 6 global collaborators. Sample metadata almost always included a de-identified subject ID, COVID-19 status, age in years and sex. HLA class I and class II types, where available, came from metadata supplied by the sample provider rather than from assay-based typing. The paper's findings and limits, for the study overall: The quantity of clinical and demographic metadata differed by source and by participant and was supplied without curation.

The germline V gene (reference sequence) gives CDR1 as LGHDT and CDR2 as YNNKEL. The CDR3 runs 14 amino acids, cysteine and phenylalanine included. Only the CDR3 region is kept as DNA, spanning 42 bases read in frame from base 1. V is pared back by 4 bases and J by 9 bases, with 16 bases lying between the germline termini. Each collaborating institution followed its own protocols to collect whole blood in K2EDTA tubes. For TCRbeta analysis, collaborators shipped samples in one of three forms: frozen whole blood, isolated PBMCs, or DNA extracted from either of those sample types. TCRbeta CDR3 regions were amplified from genomic DNA using the immunoSEQ Assay, a bias-controlled multiplex PCR. From the authors' description of their analysis: The number of nucleated cells in each sample was estimated from the amplification of reference gene primers within the assay. To quantify the absolute abundance of each unique TCRbeta CDR3 rearrangement, sequence reads were collapsed and filtered. For each sample, productive Simpson clonality was calculated as the square root of Simpson's diversity index over productive rearrangements. This immuneACCESS table, as held by TCRdb, lists in-frame sequences with V and J called but not all clones. Of the missing ones, under half trace to an unresolved V gene in checked studies; the others have no known cause. Clonal size and the V and J genes are those of that table, whereas D and trimming came from the DNA. For this sample the table gives 100,000 to 150,000 clones, of which less than 90% were detected only once. The ten most abundant clones make up 20% to 30% of the sample.

On this clone itself: There is no known antigen for this receptor. Per-nucleotide qualities are absent, and no much larger clonotype sits a single base away.

The chain joins TRBV3-1 (or the pseudogene TRBV3-2) to TRBJ1-5, with the D gene call left open. This receptor was obtained from an elderly woman with acute or convalescent COVID-19. Sequenced input: peripheral blood. CDR3 region: CASSPRNRGSPQHF. The DNA is TGTGCCAGCAGCCCCCGCAACCGAGGTTCGCCCCAGCATTTT.